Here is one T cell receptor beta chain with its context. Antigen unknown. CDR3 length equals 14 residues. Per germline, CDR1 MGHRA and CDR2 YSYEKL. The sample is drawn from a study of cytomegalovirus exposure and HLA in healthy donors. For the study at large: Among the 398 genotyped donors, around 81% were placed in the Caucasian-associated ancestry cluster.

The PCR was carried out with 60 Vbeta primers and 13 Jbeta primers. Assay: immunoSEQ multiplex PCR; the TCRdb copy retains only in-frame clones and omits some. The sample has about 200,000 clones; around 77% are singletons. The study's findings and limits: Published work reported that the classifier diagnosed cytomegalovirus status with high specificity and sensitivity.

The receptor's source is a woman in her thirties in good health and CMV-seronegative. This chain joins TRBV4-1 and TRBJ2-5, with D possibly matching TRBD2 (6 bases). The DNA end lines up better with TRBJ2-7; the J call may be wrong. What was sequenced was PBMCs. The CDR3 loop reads CASSHRGIGYEQYF. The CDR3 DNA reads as TGCGCCAGCAGCCACCGCGGGATAGGTTACGAGCAGTACTTC.